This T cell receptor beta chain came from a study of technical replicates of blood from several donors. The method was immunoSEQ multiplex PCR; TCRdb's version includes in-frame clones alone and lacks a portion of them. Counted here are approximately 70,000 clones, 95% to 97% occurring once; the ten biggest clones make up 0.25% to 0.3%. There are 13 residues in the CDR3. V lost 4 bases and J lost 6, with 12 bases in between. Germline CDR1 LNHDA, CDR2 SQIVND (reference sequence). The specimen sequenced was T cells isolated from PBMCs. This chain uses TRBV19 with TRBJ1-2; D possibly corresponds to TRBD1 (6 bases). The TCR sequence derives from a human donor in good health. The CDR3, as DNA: TGTGCCAGTAGTAGCTACAGGGCGGATGGCTACACCTTC. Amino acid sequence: CASSSYRADGYTF.